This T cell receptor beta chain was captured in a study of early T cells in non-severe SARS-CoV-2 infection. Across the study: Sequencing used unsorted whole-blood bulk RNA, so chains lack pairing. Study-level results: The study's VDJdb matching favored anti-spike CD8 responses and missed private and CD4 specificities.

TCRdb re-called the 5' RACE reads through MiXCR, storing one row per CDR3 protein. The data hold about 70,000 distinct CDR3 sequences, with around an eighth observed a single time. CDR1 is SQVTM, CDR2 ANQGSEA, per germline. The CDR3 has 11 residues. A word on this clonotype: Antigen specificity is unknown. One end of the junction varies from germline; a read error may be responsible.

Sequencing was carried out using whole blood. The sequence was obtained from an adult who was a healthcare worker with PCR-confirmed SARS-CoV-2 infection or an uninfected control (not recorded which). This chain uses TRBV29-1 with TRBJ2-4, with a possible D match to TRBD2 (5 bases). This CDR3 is CSVEARDIQYF. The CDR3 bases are TGCAGCGTCGAAGCCCGGGATATTCAGTACTTC.